There are a few counts of the clone carrying this TCR beta chain. This CDR3 has 14 amino acids. Trimming stripped 0 bases from V and 3 bases from J, with 5 bases between. CDR1 is MNHEY, CDR2 SVGAGI, per germline. RNA transcripts yielded amplified TCR beta CDR3 regions. RT-PCR in the first round (using the HTBI primer set) targeted the TCR CDR3. TCRdb itself ran the multiplex PCR reads through MiXCR, one entry per CDR3 protein. The data contain around 340,000 distinct CDR3 sequences, around a sixth of them seen just once; the ten biggest clones take up about 49%. Graves' hyperthyroidism was deemed stable given no ophthalmopathy progression within 18 months. Lactation, pregnancy, other autoimmune disease or uncontrolled infection led to exclusion of patients. The source of the PBMCs was over 8.5 ml of fresh peripheral blood. This record belongs to a study of T cells in Graves' hyperthyroidism and ophthalmopathy. Study background: Blood was drawn when the patient was first diagnosed and still untreated.

V gene TRBV6-5 combines with J gene TRBJ2-2; D not resolved. Sequencing was carried out using blood. This receptor was obtained from a woman between 50 and 59 years old with Graves' hyperthyroidism. This chain's CDR3 is CASSYSSDTGELFF. The CDR3, as DNA: TGTGCCAGCAGTTACTCTTCCGACACCGGGGAGCTGTTTTTT.